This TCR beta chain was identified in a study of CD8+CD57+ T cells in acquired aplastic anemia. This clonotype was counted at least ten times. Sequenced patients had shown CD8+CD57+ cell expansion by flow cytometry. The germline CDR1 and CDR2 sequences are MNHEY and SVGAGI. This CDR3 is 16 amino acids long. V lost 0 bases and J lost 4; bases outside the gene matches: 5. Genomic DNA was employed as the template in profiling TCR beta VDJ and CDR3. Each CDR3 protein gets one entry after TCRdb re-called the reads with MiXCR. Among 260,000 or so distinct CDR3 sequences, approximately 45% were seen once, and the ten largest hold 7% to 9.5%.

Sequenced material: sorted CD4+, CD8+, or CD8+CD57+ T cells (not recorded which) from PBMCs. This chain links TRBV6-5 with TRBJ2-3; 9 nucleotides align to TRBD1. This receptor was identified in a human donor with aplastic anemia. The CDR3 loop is CASSYSVTGGSDTQYF. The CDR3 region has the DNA TGTGCCAGCAGTTACTCTGTGACAGGGGGATCAGATACGCAGTATTTT.